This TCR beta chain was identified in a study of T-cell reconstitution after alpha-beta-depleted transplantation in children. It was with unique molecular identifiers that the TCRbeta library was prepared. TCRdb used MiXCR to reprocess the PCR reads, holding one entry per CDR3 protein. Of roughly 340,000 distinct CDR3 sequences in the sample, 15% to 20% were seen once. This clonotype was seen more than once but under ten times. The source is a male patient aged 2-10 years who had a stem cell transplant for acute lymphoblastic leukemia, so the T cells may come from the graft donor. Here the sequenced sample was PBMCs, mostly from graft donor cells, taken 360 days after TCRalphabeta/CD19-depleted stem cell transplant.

CDR3 DNA: TGTGCCAGCAGTTACCTTCGGACAGGATTTAACTATGGCTACACCTTC. The encoded protein is CASSYLRTGFNYGYTF. V usage is TRBV6-2 or TRBV6-3 and J usage is TRBJ1-2, with 7 bases aligning to TRBD1. Losses at the gene ends were 2 bases for V and 1 base for J; bases not matched to a gene: 7. This CDR3 contains 16 residues. Germline assignment: CDR1 MNHEY and CDR2 SVGEGT.